This TCR beta chain was identified during a study of blood T cells in healthy people across ages. This clonotype was counted between two and nine times. Alongside a J-beta primer mix, a sample-barcoded 5' primer served in a second PCR lasting roughly 6 to 11 cycles. One entry per CDR3 protein results from TCRdb running MiXCR on the 5' RACE reads. The data hold 1.4 million or so distinct CDR3 sequences, with roughly two fifths observed a single time. The specimen sequenced was blood. The sequence was obtained from a woman aged 18-29 years in good health.

In DNA, the CDR3 is TGTGCCAGCAGCGCGGGGGGGCATCAGCCCCAGCATTTT. It yields the protein CASSAGGHQPQHF. The chain carries TRBV7-9 and TRBJ1-5; D is perhaps TRBD1 (6 bases). CDR1 is SEHNR, CDR2 FQNEAQ, per germline (reference sequence). Deletions cut 5 bases from V and 5 bases from J, with 10 bases between. This CDR3 contains 13 residues. Using reference TRBV7-9 and TRBJ1-5 for the parts outside the CDR3, the full variable domain is DTGVSQNPRHKITKRGQNVTFRCDPISEHNRLYWYRQTLGQGPEFLTYFQNEAQLEKSRLLSDRFSAERPKGSFSTLEIQRTEQGDSAMYLCASSAGGHQPQHFGDGTRLSIL.